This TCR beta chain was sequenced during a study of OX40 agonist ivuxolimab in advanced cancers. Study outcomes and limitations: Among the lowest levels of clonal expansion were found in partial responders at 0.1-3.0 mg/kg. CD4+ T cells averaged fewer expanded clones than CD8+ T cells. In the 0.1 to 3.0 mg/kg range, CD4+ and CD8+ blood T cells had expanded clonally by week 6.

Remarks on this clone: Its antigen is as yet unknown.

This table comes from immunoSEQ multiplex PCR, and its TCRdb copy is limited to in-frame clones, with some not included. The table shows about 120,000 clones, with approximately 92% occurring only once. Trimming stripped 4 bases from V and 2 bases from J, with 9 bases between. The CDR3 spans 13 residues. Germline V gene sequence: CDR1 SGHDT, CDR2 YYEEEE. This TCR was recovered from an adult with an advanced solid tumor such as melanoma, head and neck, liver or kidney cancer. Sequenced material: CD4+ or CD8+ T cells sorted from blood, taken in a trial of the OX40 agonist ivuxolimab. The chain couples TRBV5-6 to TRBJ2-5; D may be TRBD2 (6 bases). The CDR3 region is CASSRRGQETQYF. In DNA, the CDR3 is TGTGCCAGCAGCCGTCGGGGGCAAGAGACCCAGTACTTC.